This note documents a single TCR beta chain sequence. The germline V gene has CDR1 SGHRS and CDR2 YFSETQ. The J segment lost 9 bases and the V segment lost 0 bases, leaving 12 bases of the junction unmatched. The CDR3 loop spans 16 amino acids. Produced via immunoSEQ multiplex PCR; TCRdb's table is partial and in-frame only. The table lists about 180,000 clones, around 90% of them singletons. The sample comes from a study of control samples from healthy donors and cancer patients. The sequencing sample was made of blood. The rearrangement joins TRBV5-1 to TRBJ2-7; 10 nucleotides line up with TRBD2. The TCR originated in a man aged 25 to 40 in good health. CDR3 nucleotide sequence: TGCGCCAGCAGCTTGGGACCCGCTAGCGGGGGCTCGGGGCAGTACTTC. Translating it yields CASSLGPASGGSGQYF.